This T cell receptor beta chain was found in a study of identical twins. TCRdb re-called the 5' RACE reads with MiXCR, one entry per CDR3 protein. The sample yields under 900,000 distinct CDR3 sequences, 15% to 20% seen once. Germline-derived CDR1 and CDR2 are MDHEN and SYDVKM. The CDR3 extends over 14 amino acids. V was clipped by 3 bases and J by 5 bases, with 11 bases between them. Separately, the same data were catalogued under a study of T cells expressing NK-cell markers. From that study: Eight donors were sequenced, of whom seven were HCMV-seropositive, while the remaining one was HCMV-seronegative.

This receptor was obtained from a woman in her late teens or twenties in good health. Sequencing used PBMCs. The chain employs TRBV28 and TRBJ2-1; D is ambiguous. The CDR3 protein is CASSFPGDNNEQFF. CDR3 DNA: TGTGCCAGCAGTTTTCCGGGCGACAACAATGAGCAGTTCTTC.